Listed below are T cell receptor beta chains from one sample, sequenced in a study of radiotherapy plus CTLA-4 blockade in lung cancer. Here immunoSEQ multiplex PCR was the method, and the copy in TCRdb shows in-frame clones only, minus some. The repertoire holds more than 95,000 clones, with 60% to 75% as singletons. Sequenced here: peripheral blood, sampled from a patient treated with radiotherapy plus ipilimumab. Every receptor here comes from a human donor with non-small cell lung cancer who had a partial response to radiotherapy plus ipilimumab. Some clones in this sample may be carry-over from other donors' samples. Each CDR3 is given with its conserved first and last residue. The D gene is left open where the match is weak. Some rows mark clone size as missing; the rest say once, few, many or name a class of expanded clone.

d_call: NA; v_call: TRBV5-8; j_call: TRBJ2-3; clone_size: NA; cdr3_length: 12; cdr3_nt: TGTGCCAGCAGCCGGGTTACAGATACGCAGTATTTT; cdr3_aa: CASSRVTDTQYF
d_call: TRBD1; v_call: TRBV7-9; j_call: TRBJ1-2; clone_size: NA; cdr3_length: 14; cdr3_nt: TGTGCCAGCAGCTTAGAGACAGGGTGGAAAGGCTACACCTTC; cdr3_aa: CASSLETGWKGYTF
d_call: NA; v_call: TRBV18; j_call: TRBJ2-1; clone_size: NA; cdr3_length: 14; cdr3_nt: TGTGCCAGCTCGGGCAATATAGGGGAAGATGAGCAGTTCTTC; cdr3_aa: CASSGNIGEDEQFF
d_call: NA; v_call: TRBV19; j_call: TRBJ1-5; clone_size: few; cdr3_length: 15; cdr3_nt: TGTGCCAGTAGTAAGGGACTGTTGAGCAATCAGCCCCAGCATTTT; cdr3_aa: CASSKGLLSNQPQHF
d_call: TRBD2; v_call: TRBV4-2; j_call: TRBJ2-3; clone_size: once; cdr3_length: 17; cdr3_nt: TGTGCCAGCAGCCAAGATTGGGCTAGCGGGTTCACAGATACGCAGTATTTT; cdr3_aa: CASSQDWASGFTDTQYF
d_call: TRBD2; v_call: TRBV4-3; j_call: TRBJ2-3; clone_size: NA; cdr3_length: 18; cdr3_nt: TGCGCCAGCAGCCAAGACTACGGGGGGGCCGTTTGGACAGATACGCAGTATTTT; cdr3_aa: CASSQDYGGAVWTDTQYF
d_call: TRBD2; v_call: TRBV5-1; j_call: TRBJ2-1; clone_size: NA; cdr3_length: 15; cdr3_nt: TGCGCCAGCAGCTTCGATAGCGGGGGCTACAATGAGCAGTTCTTC; cdr3_aa: CASSFDSGGYNEQFF
d_call: NA; v_call: TRBV28; j_call: TRBJ2-4; clone_size: NA; cdr3_length: 15; cdr3_nt: TGTGCCAGCAGCAATCTAGCGTCGTGGAAAAACATTCAGTACTTC; cdr3_aa: CASSNLASWKNIQYF
d_call: TRBD1; v_call: TRBV7-2; j_call: TRBJ2-1; clone_size: NA; cdr3_length: 14; cdr3_nt: TGTGCCAGCAGCCTACCACAGGGGTACAATGAGCAGTTCTTC; cdr3_aa: CASSLPQGYNEQFF
d_call: NA; v_call: TRBV6-1; j_call: TRBJ1-1; clone_size: NA; cdr3_length: 14; cdr3_nt: TGTGCCACCGAAGCAGGGGCAGGGAACACTGAAGCTTTCTTT; cdr3_aa: CATEAGAGNTEAFF
d_call: TRBD1; v_call: TRBV6-6; j_call: TRBJ1-1; clone_size: NA; cdr3_length: 15; cdr3_nt: TGTGCCAGCAGTTACCCCCGGACAGGGAATACTGAAGCTTTCTTT; cdr3_aa: CASSYPRTGNTEAFF
d_call: TRBD1; v_call: TRBV18; j_call: TRBJ1-4; clone_size: NA; cdr3_length: 15; cdr3_nt: TGTGCCAGCTCACCCAGGGGGTCAACTAATGAAAAACTGTTTTTT; cdr3_aa: CASSPRGSTNEKLFF
d_call: NA; v_call: TRBV7-7; j_call: TRBJ2-7; clone_size: NA; cdr3_length: 13; cdr3_nt: TGTGCTAGCAGCTTAGATTTGTACAGGGAGCAGTACTTC; cdr3_aa: CASSLDLYREQYF
d_call: TRBD1; v_call: TRBV10-2; j_call: TRBJ1-4; clone_size: few; cdr3_length: 13; cdr3_nt: TGCGCCAGCAGCGTCGGGACAGCTGAAAAACTGTTTTTT; cdr3_aa: CASSVGTAEKLFF
d_call: NA; v_call: TRBV10-1; j_call: TRBJ1-2; clone_size: few; cdr3_length: 13; cdr3_nt: TGCGCCAGCAGTGAGACAGGAAACTATGGCTACACCTTC; cdr3_aa: CASSETGNYGYTF
d_call: NA; v_call: TRBV11-2; j_call: TRBJ2-4; clone_size: NA; cdr3_length: 14; cdr3_nt: TGTGCCAGCAGCTTAGATAGGTGGGAGGACATTCAGTACTTC; cdr3_aa: CASSLDRWEDIQYF
d_call: TRBD1; v_call: TRBV6-1; j_call: TRBJ2-7; clone_size: few; cdr3_length: 14; cdr3_nt: TGTGCCAGCAGTCTCGGAGACAGGGGCTACGAGCAGTACTTC; cdr3_aa: CASSLGDRGYEQYF
d_call: NA; v_call: TRBV6-4; j_call: TRBJ2-2; clone_size: NA; cdr3_length: 13; cdr3_nt: TGTGCCAGCAGTAATGAGGGCACCGGGGAGCTGTTTTTT; cdr3_aa: CASSNEGTGELFF
d_call: NA; v_call: TRBV7-9; j_call: TRBJ2-5; clone_size: NA; cdr3_length: 12; cdr3_nt: TGTGCCAGCAGCTTAGTCGGAGAGACCCAGTACTTC; cdr3_aa: CASSLVGETQYF
d_call: NA; v_call: TRBV28; j_call: TRBJ2-2; clone_size: NA; cdr3_length: 16; cdr3_nt: TGTGCCAGCAGCCCAGGGGGACTTACATGGACCGGGGAGCTGTTTTTT; cdr3_aa: CASSPGGLTWTGELFF
d_call: NA; v_call: TRBV5-1; j_call: TRBJ2-2; clone_size: few; cdr3_length: 15; cdr3_nt: TGCGCCAGCAGCTTGAGGCAGGGAAGCACCGGGGAGCTGTTTTTT; cdr3_aa: CASSLRQGSTGELFF
d_call: NA; v_call: TRBV28; j_call: TRBJ1-1; clone_size: NA; cdr3_length: 14; cdr3_nt: TGTGCCAGCAGTTTGGGGAGGACCAACACTGAAGCTTTCTTT; cdr3_aa: CASSLGRTNTEAFF
d_call: NA; v_call: TRBV7-8; j_call: TRBJ1-4; clone_size: NA; cdr3_length: 16; cdr3_nt: TGTGCCAGCAGCTTAGCGATCCGGGAGGAGGGGGAAAAACTGTTTTTT; cdr3_aa: CASSLAIREEGEKLFF